This T cell receptor (beta chain) emerged from a study of T cell repertoires in cytomegalovirus infection. Turning to the study itself: Selection of CMV epitopes for the study included recently identified HLA-C-restricted and well-studied HLA-B-restricted ones. Signatures in public TCR beta sequences pointed to both CMV infection and matching HLA type.

General study results and limits: HLA-C-restricted TCR beta clonotypes specific for CMV led the ex vivo response. CMV carriers with the relevant HLA were identified by cumulative public TCR beta family frequency.

MiXCR, run by TCRdb on the reads, gives a single entry per CDR3 protein. The sample carries 570,000 or so distinct CDR3 sequences, just under 40% recorded once. V lost 4 bases and J lost 0, with 15 bases in between. Germline assignment: CDR1 SEHNR and CDR2 FQNEAQ (reference sequence). The CDR3 sequence is 16 residues long. This clonotype showed up just a few times. Its antigen is currently unknown. The sequence was obtained from a human donor in good health (CMV status not recorded). Some clones in this sample may be carry-over from other donors' samples. The sequenced sample was cultured PBMCs, obtained from culture after CMV antigen stimulation. The chain couples TRBV7-9 to TRBJ1-1; TRBD1 is a possible D gene (5 bases). CDR3 sequence reads: CASSSPGAAMNTEAFF. DNA for the CDR3: TGTGCCAGCAGCTCCCCTGGGGCAGCAATGAACACTGAAGCTTTCTTT.